The rows below give T cell receptor beta chains drawn from one sample of a study of T cells in localized non-small cell lung cancer. Measured with immunoSEQ multiplex PCR; TCRdb has only the in-frame clones, and not every one. The sample shows about 27,000 clones, approximately 78% of them seen only once. The sample in question was peripheral blood, obtained before any cancer treatment. All receptors come from a woman aged 40-69 years with stage I lung adenocarcinoma. Both conserved end residues are part of each CDR3. The D gene is left open where the match is weak. The size of a clone is reported for some rows only, either as once, few or many, or as a class for expanded clones.

cdr3_aa	cdr3_nt	d_call	j_call	v_call	clone_size
CASSYSRGQDIQYF	TGTGCCAGCAGTTACTCGCGGGGGCAGGACATTCAGTACTTC	-	TRBJ2-4	TRBV6-5	-
CAISESMGSYEQYF	TGTGCCATCAGTGAGTCGATGGGCTCCTACGAGCAGTACTTC	-	TRBJ2-7	TRBV10-3	few
CSVLDRSSYEQYF	TGCAGCGTCCTGGACCGCTCCTCCTACGAGCAGTACTTC	-	TRBJ2-7	TRBV29-1	once
CASSEGRAIETQYF	TGTGCCAGCAGTGAGGGCAGGGCAATAGAGACCCAGTACTTC	-	TRBJ2-5	TRBV2	few
CASSSTGTGDTDTQYF	TGTGCCAGCAGCTCCACCGGGACAGGCGACACAGATACGCAGTATTTT	TRBD1	TRBJ2-3	TRBV7-9	-
CASSYQWGADSPLHF	TGTGCCAGCAGTTACCAGTGGGGCGCGGATTCACCCCTCCACTTT	-	TRBJ1-6	TRBV6-5	-
CASSPLGNTGELFF	TGTGCCAGCAGCCCCTTGGGAAACACCGGGGAGCTGTTTTTT	-	TRBJ2-2	TRBV7-6	-
CASSQGTVLNQPQHF	TGTGCCAGCAGCCAAGGGACGGTTCTTAATCAGCCCCAGCATTTT	-	TRBJ1-5	TRBV11-2	once
CASSWNRDYEQYF	TGTGCCAGCAGTTGGAACCGAGATTACGAGCAGTACTTC	-	TRBJ2-7	TRBV6-5	-
CASGAGGEEQYF	TGTGCCAGCGGAGCGGGGGGCGAGGAGCAGTACTTC	TRBD2	TRBJ2-7	TRBV7-9	-
CASGRDSFSYNEQFF	TGTGCCAGCGGCCGGGACTCCTTCTCCTACAATGAGCAGTTCTTC	-	TRBJ2-1	TRBV2	-
CASSSLAGSSYEQYF	TGTGCCAGCAGCTCCTTAGCGGGGAGCTCCTACGAGCAGTACTTC	TRBD2	TRBJ2-7	TRBV7-6	-
CASSIVGEGRPPQHF	TGTGCCAGTAGTATAGTGGGGGAGGGACGACCGCCCCAGCATTTT	-	TRBJ1-5	TRBV19	few
CASSPGGGLNEQYF	TGTGCCAGCTCACCGGGAGGCGGGCTGAACGAGCAGTACTTC	-	TRBJ2-7	TRBV18	-
CASSRGPSGQTQYF	TGTGCCAGCAGTCGGGGACCCTCGGGGCAGACCCAGTACTTC	-	TRBJ2-5	TRBV2	-
CASSVSFGSNQPQHF	TGTGCCAGCAGCGTATCGTTCGGGAGCAATCAGCCCCAGCATTTT	-	TRBJ1-5	TRBV9	-
CAISDRALEDTQYF	TGTGCCATCAGTGACAGGGCCCTAGAAGATACGCAGTATTTT	-	TRBJ2-3	TRBV10-3	-
CASSLKSFSGANYGYTF	TGTGCCAGCAGCTTGAAATCGTTTTCGGGGGCTAACTATGGCTACACCTTC	-	TRBJ1-2	TRBV5-6	once
CASSVAPPGGEGYGYTF	TGTGCCAGCAGCGTAGCTCCCCCAGGGGGCGAGGGCTATGGCTACACCTTC	TRBD1	TRBJ1-2	TRBV9	-
CASNRGNQPQHF	TGTGCCAGCAATAGAGGAAATCAGCCCCAGCATTTT	-	TRBJ1-5	TRBV2	-
CASSPISTGTGDEQYF	TGTGCCAGCTCACCGATTTCGACAGGGACCGGGGACGAGCAGTACTTC	TRBD1	TRBJ2-7	TRBV18	-
CASSPGGGAKGTEAFF	TGCGCCAGCAGCCCCGGGGGGGGCGCCAAGGGCACTGAAGCTTTCTTT	-	TRBJ1-1	TRBV5-1	few
CASSLWGPDRVAWDGYTF	TGTGCCAGCAGCTTATGGGGTCCGGACAGGGTCGCCTGGGATGGCTACACCTTC	TRBD1	TRBJ1-2	TRBV7-2	-
CASSLDPDVRNTIYF	TGTGCCAGCAGCTTAGACCCGGACGTCCGAAACACCATATATTTT	-	TRBJ1-3	TRBV7-8	-
CASSQAGAWTGELFF	TGTGCCAGCAGCCAAGCCGGGGCATGGACCGGGGAGCTGTTTTTT	-	TRBJ2-2	TRBV14	-